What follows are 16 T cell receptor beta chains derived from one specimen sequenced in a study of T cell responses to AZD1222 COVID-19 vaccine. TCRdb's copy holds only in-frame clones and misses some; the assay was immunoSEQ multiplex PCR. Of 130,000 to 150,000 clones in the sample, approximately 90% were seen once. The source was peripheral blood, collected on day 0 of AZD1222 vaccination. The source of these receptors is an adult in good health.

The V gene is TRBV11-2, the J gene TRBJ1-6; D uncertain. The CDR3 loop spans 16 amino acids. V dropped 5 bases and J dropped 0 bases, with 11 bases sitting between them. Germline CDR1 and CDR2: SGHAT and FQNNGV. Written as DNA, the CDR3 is TGTGCCAGCAGCCCGATCGTTGGCTCCTATAATTCACCCCTCCACTTT. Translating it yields CASSPIVGSYNSPLHF.

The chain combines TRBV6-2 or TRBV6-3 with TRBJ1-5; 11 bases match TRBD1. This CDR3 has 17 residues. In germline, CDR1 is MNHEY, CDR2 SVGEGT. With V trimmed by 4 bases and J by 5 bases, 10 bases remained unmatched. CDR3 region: CASSWDLGQGADQPQHF. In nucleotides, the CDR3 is TGTGCCAGCAGTTGGGACCTCGGACAGGGGGCTGATCAGCCCCAGCATTTT.

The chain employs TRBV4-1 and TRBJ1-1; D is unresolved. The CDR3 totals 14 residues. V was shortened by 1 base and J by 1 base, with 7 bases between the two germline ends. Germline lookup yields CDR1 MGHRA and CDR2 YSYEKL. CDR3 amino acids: CASSQVGRNTEAFF. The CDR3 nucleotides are TGCGCCAGCAGCCAAGTCGGCAGGAACACTGAAGCTTTCTTT.

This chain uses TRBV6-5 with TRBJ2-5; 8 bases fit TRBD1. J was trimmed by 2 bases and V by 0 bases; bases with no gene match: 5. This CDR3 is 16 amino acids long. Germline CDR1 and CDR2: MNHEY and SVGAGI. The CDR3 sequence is CASSYSRGRTQETQYF. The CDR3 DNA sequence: TGTGCCAGCAGTTACTCCAGGGGGCGGACACAAGAGACCCAGTACTTC.

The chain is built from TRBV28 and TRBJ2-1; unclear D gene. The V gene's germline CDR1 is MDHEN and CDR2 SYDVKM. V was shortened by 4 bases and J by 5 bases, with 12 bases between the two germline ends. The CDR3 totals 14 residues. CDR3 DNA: TGTGCCAGCAGTTCATTAGGGTCGGACAATGAGCAGTTCTTC. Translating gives CASSSLGSDNEQFF.

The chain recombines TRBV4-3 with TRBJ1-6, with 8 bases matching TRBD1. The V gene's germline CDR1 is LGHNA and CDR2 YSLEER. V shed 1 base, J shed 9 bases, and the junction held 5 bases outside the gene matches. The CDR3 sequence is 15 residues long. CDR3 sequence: CASSQVRTGTSPLHF. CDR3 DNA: TGCGCCAGCAGCCAAGTAAGGACAGGGACTTCACCCCTCCACTTT.

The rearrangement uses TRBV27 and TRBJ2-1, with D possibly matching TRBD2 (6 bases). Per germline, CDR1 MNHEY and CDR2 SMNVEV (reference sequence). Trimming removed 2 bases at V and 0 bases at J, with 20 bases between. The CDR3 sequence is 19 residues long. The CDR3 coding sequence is TGTGCCAGCAGTTTAGGGCCGCGCGGGACCCTTAGCTCCTACAATGAGCAGTTCTTC. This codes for CASSLGPRGTLSSYNEQFF.

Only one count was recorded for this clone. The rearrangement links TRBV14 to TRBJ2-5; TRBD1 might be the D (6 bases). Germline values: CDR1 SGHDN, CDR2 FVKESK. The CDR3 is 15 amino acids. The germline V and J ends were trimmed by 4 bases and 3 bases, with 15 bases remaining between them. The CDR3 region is CASSLIYTGKETQYF. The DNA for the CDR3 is TGTGCCAGCAGCCTAATATACACAGGGAAAGAGACCCAGTACTTC.

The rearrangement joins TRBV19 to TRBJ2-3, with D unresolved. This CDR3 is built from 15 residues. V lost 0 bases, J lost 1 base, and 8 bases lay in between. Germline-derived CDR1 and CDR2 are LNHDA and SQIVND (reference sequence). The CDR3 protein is CASSIEGPGTDTQYF. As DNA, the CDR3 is TGTGCCAGTAGTATAGAGGGCCCCGGCACAGATACGCAGTATTTT.

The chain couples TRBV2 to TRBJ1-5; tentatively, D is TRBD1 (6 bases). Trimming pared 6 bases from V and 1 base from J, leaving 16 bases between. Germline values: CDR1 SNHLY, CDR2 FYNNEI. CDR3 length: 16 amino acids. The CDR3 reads CASRRGGPRSNQPQHF. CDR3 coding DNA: TGTGCCAGCAGGAGGGGGGGCCCTCGGAGCAATCAGCCCCAGCATTTT.

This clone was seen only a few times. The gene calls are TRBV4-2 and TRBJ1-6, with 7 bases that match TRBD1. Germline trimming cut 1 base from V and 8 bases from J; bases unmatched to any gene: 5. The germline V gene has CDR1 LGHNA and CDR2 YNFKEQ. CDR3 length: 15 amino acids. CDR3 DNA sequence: TGTGCCAGCAGCCAAGCCCAGGGGGGTGATTCACCCCTCCACTTT. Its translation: CASSQAQGGDSPLHF.

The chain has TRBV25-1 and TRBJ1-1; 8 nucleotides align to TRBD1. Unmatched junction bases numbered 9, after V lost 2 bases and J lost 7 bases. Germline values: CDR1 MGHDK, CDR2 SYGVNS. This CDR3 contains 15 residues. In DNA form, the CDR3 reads TGTGCCAGCAGTGAACATGGACAGGGTGGGGATGAAGCTTTCTTT. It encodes CASSEHGQGGDEAFF.

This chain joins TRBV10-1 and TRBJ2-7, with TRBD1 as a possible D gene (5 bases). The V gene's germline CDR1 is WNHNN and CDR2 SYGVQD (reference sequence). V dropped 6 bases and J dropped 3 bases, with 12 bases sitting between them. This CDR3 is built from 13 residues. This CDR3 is CASSAGSVYEQYF. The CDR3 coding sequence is TGCGCCAGCAGCGCAGGGTCTGTCTACGAGCAGTACTTC.

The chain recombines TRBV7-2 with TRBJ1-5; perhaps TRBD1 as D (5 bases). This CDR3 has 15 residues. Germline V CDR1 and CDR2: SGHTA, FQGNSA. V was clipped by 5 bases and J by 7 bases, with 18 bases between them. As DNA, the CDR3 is TGTGCCAGCAGCGCCGTGTCAGGGAGCTTACAGCCCCAGCATTTT. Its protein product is CASSAVSGSLQPQHF. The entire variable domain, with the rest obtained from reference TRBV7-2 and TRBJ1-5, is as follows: GAGVSQSPSNKVTEKGKDVELRCDPISGHTALYWYRQSLGQGLEFLIYFQGNSAPDKSGLPSDRFSAERTGGSVSTLTIQRTQQEDSAVYLCASSAVSGSLQPQHFGDGTRLSIL.

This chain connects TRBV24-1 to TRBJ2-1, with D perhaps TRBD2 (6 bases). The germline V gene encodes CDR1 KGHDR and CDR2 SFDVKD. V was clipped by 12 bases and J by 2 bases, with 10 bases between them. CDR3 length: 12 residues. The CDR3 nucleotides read TGTGCCTCTAGCGACACCTACAATGAGCAGTTCTTC. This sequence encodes CASSDTYNEQFF.

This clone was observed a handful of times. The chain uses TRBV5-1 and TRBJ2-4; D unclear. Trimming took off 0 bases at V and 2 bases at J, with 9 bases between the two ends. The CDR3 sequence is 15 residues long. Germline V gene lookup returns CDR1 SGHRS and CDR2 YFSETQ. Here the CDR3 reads CASSLVPGTKNIQYF. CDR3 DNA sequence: TGCGCCAGCAGCTTGGTTCCCGGAACCAAAAACATTCAGTACTTC.